The 20 T cell receptor beta chains below were found in one sample sequenced in a study of vaccination effects on CD4 cells after COVID-19. The antigens for these receptors are not known. Following a roughly eleven-day culture, CD4+ T cells were purified. Participants completed two doses of the BNT162b2 or mRNA-1273 vaccine. Some clones are missing from TCRdb's copy, which holds only in-frame ones; the method was immunoSEQ multiplex PCR. The sample contains 40,000 to 50,000 clones, approximately 77% of which appear only once. Sequencing used CD4+ T cells from PBMCs cultured without peptide, obtained after COVID-19 vaccination. Receptors were obtained from a human donor who received a COVID-19 vaccine.

The chain joins TRBV19 to TRBJ1-4, with D unclear. Trimming pared 5 bases from V and 4 bases from J, leaving 20 bases between. The CDR3 length is 17 residues. In germline, CDR1 is LNHDA, CDR2 SQIVND (reference sequence). In nucleotides, the CDR3 is TGTGCCAGTAGTCCCTCCCGGGTCTCCATTCGTAATGAAAAACTGTTTTTT. Residues: CASSPSRVSIRNEKLFF.

In this sample, this clone turned up once. V and J are TRBV7-7 and TRBJ2-5, with D unresolved. Per the germline V gene, CDR1 is SSHAT and CDR2 is FNYEAQ (reference sequence). V dropped 5 bases and J dropped 4 bases, with 11 bases sitting between them. The CDR3 length is 13 residues. Written as DNA, the CDR3 is TGTGCCAGCAGCCCGGGTTCTGTAGAGACCCAGTACTTC. Encoded protein: CASSPGSVETQYF.

The J gene is TRBJ2-5, the V gene TRBV3-1 (or the pseudogene TRBV3-2); D unresolved. The CDR3 spans 13 residues. V was trimmed by 4 bases and J by 5 bases, leaving 11 bases between them. Germline loops: CDR1 LGHDT, CDR2 YNNKEL (reference sequence). The CDR3 loop reads CASSPSAGETQYF. CDR3 coding DNA: TGTGCCAGCAGCCCTTCGGCCGGGGAGACCCAGTACTTC.

The rearrangement joins TRBV7-2 to TRBJ1-1; D ambiguous. Germline CDR1 SGHTA, CDR2 FQGNSA. The CDR3 has 13 amino acids. The V gene lost 4 bases and the J gene lost 1 base, with 7 bases spanning the gap. CDR3 nucleotides: TGTGCCAGCAGCTGGGCAGAGAACACTGAAGCTTTCTTT. This encodes CASSWAENTEAFF.

The J gene is TRBJ1-3, the V gene TRBV3-1 (or the pseudogene TRBV3-2); D unclear. The length of the CDR3 is 15 residues. V lost 3 bases, J lost 4 bases, and 13 bases lay in between. Germline CDR1 and CDR2: LGHDT and YNNKEL (reference sequence). The CDR3 DNA reads TGTGCCAGCAGCCACGGAGGGTCAGGAGGAAACACCATATATTTT. It is translated as CASSHGGSGGNTIYF.

The chain employs TRBV5-1 and TRBJ1-4, with D possibly TRBD1 on 5 matching bases. Trimming removed 2 bases at V and 5 bases at J, with 7 bases between. Germline CDR1 is SGHRS and CDR2 is YFSETQ. The CDR3 is 13 amino acids. CDR3 coding DNA: TGCGCCAGCAGCTTCGGGGACAATGAAAAACTGTTTTTT. Its protein product is CASSFGDNEKLFF.

The V and J genes are TRBV3-1 (or the pseudogene TRBV3-2) and TRBJ1-4; D gene ambiguous. CDR1 LGHDT and CDR2 YNNKEL come from the germline V gene (reference sequence). This CDR3 contains 15 residues. V gave up 1 base and J gave up 7 bases, with 13 bases separating them. The CDR3: CASSQASGRGEKLFF. Here the CDR3 DNA reads TGTGCCAGCAGCCAAGCATCAGGTCGGGGTGAAAAACTGTTTTTT.

This clone was found a few times. The chain is built from TRBV5-4 and TRBJ2-1, with TRBD2 matching over 11 bases. The trim removed 6 bases at V and 9 bases at J, leaving 11 bases unmatched. The germline CDR1 and CDR2 sequences are SGHNT and YYREEE (reference sequence). This CDR3 comprises 15 residues. CDR3 in amino acids: CASTWTSGYATEQFF. The DNA for the CDR3 is TGTGCCAGCACCTGGACTAGCGGGTACGCGACTGAGCAGTTCTTC.

The chain joins TRBV30 to TRBJ1-1, with a weak D call TRBD1 (5 bases). Trimming pared 7 bases from V and 5 bases from J, leaving 11 bases between. Germline assignment: CDR1 GTSNPN and CDR2 SVGIG (reference sequence). The length of the CDR3 is 11 residues. The CDR3: CAYKWGTEAFF. CDR3 DNA: TGTGCCTACAAGTGGGGGACTGAAGCTTTCTTT.

This CDR3 reads CASSLLAGGGNEQFF. For the CDR3, the DNA is TGTGCCAGCAGCTTACTAGCGGGAGGGGGCAATGAGCAGTTCTTC. This chain connects TRBV11-2 to TRBJ2-1; 12 nucleotides line up with TRBD2. Looked up from germline, CDR1 is SGHAT and CDR2 is FQNNGV. With 2 bases clipped from V and 6 bases from J, the junction kept 2 bases outside the gene matches. This CDR3 has 15 amino acids.

The chain carries TRBV11-2 and TRBJ2-3; D not resolved. Germline CDR1 SGHAT, CDR2 FQNNGV. This CDR3 has 13 residues. The ends were cut back, 5 bases at V and 8 bases at J, with 14 bases in the middle. For the CDR3, the DNA is TGTGCCAGCAGCCGACCGAGAGTGCGTACGCAGTATTTT. This codes for CASSRPRVRTQYF.

The gene calls are TRBV5-1 and TRBJ2-5, with D hard to call. Trimming left V 7 bases short and J 3 bases short, with 13 bases between. Germline V gene data show CDR1 as SGHRS and CDR2 as YFSETQ. This CDR3 has 13 amino acids. The DNA for the CDR3 is TGCGCCAGCGGCAGTGGGATGAAAGAGACCCAGTACTTC. It specifies CASGSGMKETQYF.

This chain connects TRBV27 to TRBJ2-4; D is possibly TRBD1 (7 bases). CDR1 and CDR2 from the germline V gene are MNHEY and SMNVEV (reference sequence). The CDR3 extends over 13 amino acids. V lost 5 bases, J lost 7 bases, and 12 bases lay in between. The CDR3 DNA sequence: TGTGCCAGCAGTCAACAGGGGAGGAACATTCAGTACTTC. Encoded protein: CASSQQGRNIQYF.

The rearrangement uses TRBV2 and TRBJ1-1; tentatively, D is TRBD1 (6 bases). The CDR3 is 15 residues long. Trimming left V 1 base short and J 5 bases short, with 14 bases between. Germline loops: CDR1 SNHLY, CDR2 FYNNEI. This CDR3 is CASSEGGFGQTEAFF. In DNA form, the CDR3 reads TGTGCCAGCAGTGAAGGGGGGTTTGGACAGACTGAAGCTTTCTTT.

CDR3 bases: TGCGCCAGCAGCTTAGTTCGAGGACAGGGGGCAGGAGATACGCAGTATTTT. The encoded protein is CASSLVRGQGAGDTQYF. The chain carries TRBV5-1 and TRBJ2-3, with 11 bases lining up with TRBD1. Germline loops: CDR1 SGHRS, CDR2 YFSETQ. J was trimmed by 5 bases and V by 2 bases; bases with no gene match: 10. This CDR3 is built from 17 residues.

This clone was seen only once. This chain connects TRBV4-1 to TRBJ2-3; the match to TRBD2 covers 10 bases. Germline V gives CDR1 MGHRA, CDR2 YSYEKL. Trimming cost V 0 bases and J 6 bases; bases outside gene matches: 12. The CDR3 has 18 amino acids. The CDR3 is CASSQERVASGSLDTQYF. CDR3 nucleotide sequence: TGCGCCAGCAGCCAAGAAAGAGTGGCTAGCGGGAGTCTGGATACGCAGTATTTT.

The chain carries TRBV2 and TRBJ2-3; D remains ambiguous. The V gene lost 8 bases and the J gene lost 1 base, with 1 base spanning the gap. This CDR3 spans 10 amino acids. Germline lookup yields CDR1 SNHLY and CDR2 FYNNEI. The DNA of the CDR3 is TGTGCCAGCGGCACAGATACGCAGTATTTT. The encoded protein is CASGTDTQYF.

This chain connects TRBV5-1 to TRBJ2-2; 7 bases are shared with TRBD1. This CDR3 contains 16 residues. CDR1 and CDR2 from the germline V gene are SGHRS and YFSETQ. The junction had 9 bases not matched to a gene; V was cut back by 2 bases and J by 5 bases. In nucleotides, the CDR3 is TGCGCCAGCAGCTTCAGGGGGACACCACCTACCGGGGAGCTGTTTTTT. It specifies CASSFRGTPPTGELFF.

The chain recombines TRBV5-5 with TRBJ2-5; TRBD1 matches 8 bases. Germline CDR1 and CDR2: SGHKS and YYEKEE (reference sequence). The CDR3 loop spans 14 amino acids. V shed 6 bases and J 3 bases; nucleotides not matched to a gene: 7. The CDR3 loop reads CASTKDRAKETQYF. In DNA, the CDR3 is TGTGCCAGCACCAAGGACAGGGCCAAAGAGACCCAGTACTTC.

V usage is TRBV6-5 and J usage is TRBJ2-3; D ambiguous. Germline V gene data show CDR1 as MNHEY and CDR2 as SVGAGI. V shed 2 bases and J shed 4 bases, with 7 bases lying between them. The CDR3 loop spans 13 amino acids. As DNA, the CDR3 is TGTGCCAGCAGTTACGGGATGGCAGATACGCAGTATTTT. The encoded protein is CASSYGMADTQYF.